This T cell receptor beta chain was documented in a study of T cell clones after liver transplantation. Background on the study: Until 12-24 months post-transplant, subjects got standard immunosuppression and no induction.

This CDR3 comprises 15 residues. In germline, CDR1 is MNHNY, CDR2 SVGAGI (reference sequence). V dropped 5 bases and J dropped 8 bases, with 19 bases sitting between them. This table comes from immunoSEQ multiplex PCR, and its TCRdb copy is limited to in-frame clones, with some not included. The sample records around 20,000 clones, 80% to 90% being singletons. Thawed unstimulated PBMCs were FACS-sorted by CD3, CD4 and CD8 into two populations. This clonotype was obtained from a human donor who received a liver transplant. The gene calls are TRBV6-6 and TRBJ2-1; possibly TRBD1 for D (5 bases). The sample was CD8+ T cells from blood, taken before liver transplant. In DNA form, the CDR3 reads TGTGCCAGCAGTCTTTTAGCAGGCAAAGGGGATGAGCAGTTCTTC. Translated, it gives CASSLLAGKGDEQFF.